This T cell receptor beta chain was sequenced in a study of T cell clones after liver transplantation. Whole-study context: Tolerance: complete withdrawal held at least one year, liver enzymes staying within twice normal. Draws occurred before transplant, before withdrawal, and after complete or failed withdrawal. Study-wide results and caveats: Post-transplant time points were not standardized, so conclusions are preliminary. In a couple of subjects, few donor cells limited the measurable donor-reactive repertoire.

Produced via immunoSEQ multiplex PCR; TCRdb's table is partial and in-frame only. The sample consists of approximately 100,000 clones, about 81% of them appearing once. With respect to this clone: Its antigen is unknown.

CDR3 length: 14 amino acids. Looked up from germline, CDR1 is MNHEY and CDR2 is SVGAGI. Trimming took off 8 bases at V and 1 base at J, with 12 bases between the two ends. The receptor was derived from a human donor who received a liver transplant. This specimen consisted of CD4+ T cells from blood, obtained before liver transplant. The gene calls are TRBV6-5 and TRBJ1-5; D is perhaps TRBD1 (5 bases). The CDR3 nucleotides are TGTGCCAGCCTTATACAGGAAAGCAATCAGCCCCAGCATTTT. Amino acid sequence: CASLIQESNQPQHF.